The 24 T cell receptor beta chains below all came from one sample that was sequenced in a study of blood T cells in healthy people across ages. Together with a sample-barcoded 5' primer, a J-beta primer mix was included in a second PCR lasting about 7 to 12 cycles. MiXCR was run by TCRdb on the 5' RACE reads, yielding one entry per CDR3 protein. The sample lists some 940,000 distinct CDR3 sequences, under 35% seen once, with about 9.4% in the top ten. These data also featured in a second study, about T cells of mothers and their children.

Specimen: blood. Receptors originate from a woman aged 35 to 49 in good health.

This chain connects TRBV14 to TRBJ2-7, with 9 positions matching TRBD1. Germline V gives CDR1 SGHDN, CDR2 FVKESK. This CDR3 has 14 amino acids. V was clipped by 4 bases and J by 2 bases; unmatched bases: 3. The CDR3 DNA follows: TGTGCCAGCAGCCGAAGACAGGGGGCCTACGAGCAGTACTTC. Its translation: CASSRRQGAYEQYF.

CDR3 region: CASSRAGYYGYTF. CDR3 sequence (DNA): TGTGCCAGCAGCCGTGCGGGGTACTATGGCTACACCTTC. This sequence joins TRBV7-2 and TRBJ1-2; D gene ambiguous. Trimming removed 5 bases from V and 3 bases from J, with 10 bases in between. Germline V gives CDR1 SGHTA, CDR2 FQGNSA. CDR3 length: 13 amino acids.

This clonotype was found many times. DNA of the CDR3: TGTGCCAGCAGGGCTAGCGGGGGGGCAGCGTACAATGAGCAGTTCTTC. It codes for CASRASGGAAYNEQFF. V and J are TRBV6-1 and TRBJ2-1; TRBD2 matches at 12 bases. The CDR3 is made up of 16 amino acids. Germline lookup yields CDR1 MNHNS and CDR2 SASEGT. V gave up 6 bases and J gave up 4 bases; unmatched junction bases: 7.

V gene TRBV7-2 combines with J gene TRBJ2-3; 9 bases are a match to TRBD2. J lost 9 bases, V lost 0 bases, and 10 bases had no gene match. Germline CDR1 is SGHTA and CDR2 is FQGNSA. This CDR3 contains 16 residues. In DNA, the CDR3 is TGTGCCAGCAGCTTAGCGTGGCCCCAGCGGGGGGACACGCAGTATTTT. Its translation: CASSLAWPQRGDTQYF.

CDR3 protein: CATRHPTLNTEAFF. CDR3 nucleotide sequence: TGTGCCACGCGGCACCCGACCTTGAACACTGAAGCTTTCTTT. V gene TRBV28 combines with J gene TRBJ1-1; D is uncertain. CDR1 and CDR2 from the germline V gene are MDHEN and SYDVKM. V was clipped by 10 bases and J by 0 bases, with 15 bases between them. The CDR3 totals 14 residues.

This clonotype has a count of ten or more. The CDR3 sequence is CASSLLAGLNEQFF. Here the CDR3 DNA reads TGTGCCAGCAGTTTACTAGCGGGGCTCAATGAGCAGTTCTTC. The chain recombines TRBV28 with TRBJ2-1; 9 bases are shared with TRBD2. V was pared by 2 bases and J by 6 bases, with 2 bases of the junction left unmatched. Per the germline V gene, CDR1 is MDHEN and CDR2 is SYDVKM. This CDR3 spans 14 amino acids.

The chain employs TRBV5-1 and TRBJ2-7; D is ambiguous. The CDR3 contains 15 residues. The germline CDR1 and CDR2 sequences are SGHRS and YFSETQ. V gave up 1 base and J gave up 2 bases, with 13 bases separating them. The CDR3: CASSLQTLGPYEQYF. The CDR3, as DNA: TGCGCCAGCAGCTTGCAAACATTAGGGCCCTACGAGCAGTACTTC.

This clonotype came up a few times. A junction end diverges from the germline sequence, so it may reflect a read error. J is TRBJ1-5 and V is TRBV3-1; D remains unclear. The CDR3 totals 14 residues. Germline V gene data show CDR1 as LGHDT and CDR2 as YNNKEL (reference sequence). CDR3 nucleotides: TGTGCCGGCAGCCGGACCGGTAGCAATCAGCCCCAGCATTTT. This gives the protein CAGSRTGSNQPQHF.

Details on this clonotype: With a much larger clone just one base away, this may be a read error. J is TRBJ2-6 and V is TRBV12-3 or TRBV12-4; no firm D call. V was shortened by 7 bases and J by 0 bases, with 4 bases between the two germline ends. The length of the CDR3 is 13 residues. The CDR3 sequence is CASMGSGANVLTF. The DNA for the CDR3 is TGTGCCAGCATGGGCTCTGGGGCCAACGTCCTGACTTTC.

With respect to this clonotype: Sequence at one end of the junction differs from germline and may be a read error. The chain recombines TRBV14 with TRBJ2-1; perhaps TRBD2 as D (6 bases). CDR1 is SGHDN and CDR2 is FVKESK in the germline V gene. This CDR3 has 14 residues. The CDR3 here is CARSQVGRYNEQFF. CDR3 bases: TGTGCCCGCAGCCAAGTCGGGAGATACAATGAGCAGTTCTTC.

The CDR3 reads CSGIWQRGEKLFF. Here the CDR3 DNA reads TGCAGTGGGATATGGCAGCGAGGCGAAAAACTGTTTTTT. This rearrangement joins TRBV20-1 to TRBJ1-4; D remains unclear. The CDR3 loop spans 13 amino acids. Trimming shortened V by 7 bases and J by 8 bases, and 17 bases separated the two germline ends. The germline CDR1 and CDR2 sequences are DFQATT and SNEGSKA (reference sequence).

This clonotype was seen more than once but under ten times. The chain recombines TRBV5-1 with TRBJ2-7; D may be TRBD1 or TRBD2 (5 bases each). Per the germline V gene, CDR1 is SGHRS and CDR2 is YFSETQ. The V end was cut by 0 bases, the J end by 2 bases, with 15 bases between. CDR3 length: 16 amino acids. In DNA, the CDR3 is TGCGCCAGCAGCTTGGATCCGGGACCGTATACCTACGAGCAGTACTTC. As protein: CASSLDPGPYTYEQYF. Full variable domain (outside the CDR3, taken from reference TRBV5-1 and TRBJ2-7): KAGVTQTPRYLIKTRGQQVTLSCSPISGHRSVSWYQQTPGQGLQFLFEYFSETQRNKGNFPGRFSGRQFSNSRSEMNVSTLELGDSALYLCASSLDPGPYTYEQYFGPGTRLTVT.

This clonotype has a handful of counts. J is TRBJ2-7 and V is TRBV7-2, with D maybe TRBD1 (5 bases). Germline values: CDR1 SGHTA, CDR2 FQGNSA. CDR3 length equals 15 residues. V was pared by 5 bases and J by 2 bases, with 16 bases between. The CDR3 coding sequence is TGTGCCAGCAGCCCCCCTCGACAGTACCCCTACGAGCAGTACTTC. Amino acids: CASSPPRQYPYEQYF.

The chain has TRBV4-2 and TRBJ2-7; 8 nucleotides line up with TRBD2. The germline V gene has CDR1 LGHNA and CDR2 YNFKEQ. The CDR3 loop spans 16 amino acids. V shed 4 bases, J shed 3 bases, and the junction held 11 bases outside the gene matches. The CDR3 DNA reads as TGTGCCAGCAGCCCCCTTGGCGCGGGGGGTGACTACGAGCAGTACTTC. This codes for CASSPLGAGGDYEQYF.

The rearrangement links TRBV5-1 to TRBJ2-7; TRBD1 aligns across 9 bases. This CDR3 is built from 13 residues. Germline CDR1 and CDR2: SGHRS and YFSETQ. Germline trimming cut 0 bases from V and 5 bases from J; bases unmatched to any gene: 0. CDR3 loop: CASSLGDRDEQYF. The CDR3 DNA reads TGCGCCAGCAGCTTGGGGGACAGGGACGAGCAGTACTTC.

The chain has TRBV6-1 and TRBJ2-5, with TRBD1 matching over 10 bases. Unmatched junction bases numbered 9, after V lost 4 bases and J lost 4 bases. The CDR3 sequence is 16 residues long. Germline assignment: CDR1 MNHNS and CDR2 SASEGT. CDR3: CASSGERQGAGETQYF. CDR3 DNA sequence: TGTGCCAGCAGTGGAGAGAGACAGGGGGCGGGAGAGACCCAGTACTTC.

This clonotype was counted at least ten times. The chain is built from TRBV7-8 and TRBJ2-7; no clear D gene. Trimming left V 1 base short and J 2 bases short, with 12 bases between. Germline CDR1 and CDR2: SGHVS and FQNEAQ. There are 15 residues in the CDR3. The CDR3 coding sequence is TGTGCCAGCAGCTTAGGTCCCGGCTTCGCCTACGAGCAGTACTTC. Translating gives CASSLGPGFAYEQYF.

This clonotype was seen only a few times. The V call is TRBV4-2, the J call TRBJ1-2, with D possibly TRBD1 on 5 matching bases. CDR3 length equals 14 residues. The germline CDR1 and CDR2 sequences are LGHNA and YNFKEQ. V lost 3 bases and J 6 bases, leaving 14 bases between the germline ends. The DNA for the CDR3 is TGTGCCAGCAGCCAGGGACGAGGGTTCGATGGCTACACCTTC. Translated, it gives CASSQGRGFDGYTF.

Of note for this clonotype: One end of the junction fails to match germline, which may point to a read error. The V and J genes are TRBV20-1 and TRBJ2-1; tentative D call: TRBD1 (6 bases). The CDR3 consists of 16 residues. The germline V gene encodes CDR1 DFQATT and CDR2 SNEGSKA (reference sequence). Written as DNA, the CDR3 is TGCAGTACTAGAGAGAGTGGAGGCCGAGGGGGCAATGAGCAGTTCTTC. It codes for CSTRESGGRGGNEQFF.

This chain links TRBV4-1 with TRBJ2-1; 9 bases agree with TRBD2. The V and J ends lost 4 bases and 6 bases, in that order; junction bases with no gene match: 10. Germline assignment: CDR1 MGHRA and CDR2 YSYEKL. This CDR3 contains 16 residues. CDR3 loop: CASSPTGRGGGNEQFF. The CDR3 DNA is TGCGCCAGCAGCCCAACTGGGCGGGGGGGCGGCAATGAGCAGTTCTTC.

Written as DNA, the CDR3 is TGTGCCACCAGCACCCATTTGGGGGGGAATGAAAAACTGTTTTTT. Its translation: CATSTHLGGNEKLFF. V and J are TRBV15 and TRBJ1-4; tentatively, D is TRBD1 (5 bases). V was trimmed by 4 bases and J by 5 bases, leaving 14 bases between them. From germline, CDR1 is LNHNV and CDR2 YYDKDF (reference sequence). The CDR3 totals 15 residues.

The chain carries TRBV12-3 or TRBV12-4 and TRBJ1-6, with 9 nucleotides matching TRBD1. The CDR3 covers 12 residues. The J segment lost 18 bases and the V segment lost 5 bases, leaving 8 bases of the junction unmatched. The CDR3 DNA sequence: TGTGCCAGCAGTCCCGGGACAGGGTTGTACCACTTT. Protein product: CASSPGTGLYHF.

This clonotype was seen more than once but under ten times. The chain joins TRBV4-1 to TRBJ2-7; 9 bases line up with TRBD1. The CDR3 is 16 residues long. The V gene end was trimmed by 0 bases and the J gene end by 5 bases; junction bases not matched to a gene: 8. Germline V gives CDR1 MGHRA, CDR2 YSYEKL. The CDR3 is CASSQDWGQGTNEQYF. For the CDR3, the DNA is TGCGCCAGCAGCCAAGATTGGGGACAGGGAACCAACGAGCAGTACTTC.

The rearrangement links TRBV12-3 or TRBV12-4 to TRBJ2-5; 8 nucleotides agree with TRBD2. The CDR3 is 16 residues long. The trim removed 4 bases at V and 0 bases at J, leaving 7 bases unmatched. The CDR3 region is CASSSGGDLYQETQYF. In DNA form, the CDR3 reads TGTGCCAGCAGTTCGGGGGGGGACCTGTACCAAGAGACCCAGTACTTC.